This record covers a single T cell receptor beta chain. This sample stems from a study of T-cell memory formation after mild COVID-19. V lost 1 base, J lost 6 bases, and 7 bases lay in between. Germline V CDR1 and CDR2: SGHVS, FQNEAQ. The CDR3 is 13 amino acids. TCRdb reprocessed the 5' RACE reads via MiXCR and lists one record per CDR3 protein. The repertoire holds approximately 500,000 distinct CDR3 sequences, with 20% to 25% as singletons. Material: PBMCs or a T cell subset sorted from them (not recorded which). This chain joins TRBV7-8 and TRBJ2-1; no definite D call. This sequence was found in an adult woman who had mild COVID-19 (a few samples of this study predate the infection). Cell type and time point are not known. The CDR3 nucleotides are TGTGCCAGCAGCTTAGGCACCCTCAATGAGCAGTTCTTC. Translating it yields CASSLGTLNEQFF.